Presented here are 13 T cell receptor beta chains from one specimen sequenced in a study of blood T cell repertoires in COVID-19. TCRdb keeps only in-frame clones here, not all; method: immunoSEQ multiplex PCR. The data hold under 200,000 clones, with 90% observed a single time. Sequenced input: peripheral blood. These TCRs come from a man aged 50 to 60 with acute or convalescent COVID-19.

The V and J genes are TRBV6-4 and TRBJ1-3; D unclear. CDR1 is MRHNA and CDR2 is SNTAGT in the germline V gene. The CDR3 totals 14 residues. V was cut by 10 bases and J by 0 bases, with 13 bases left in between. This chain's CDR3 is CATHPWSSGNTIYF. The CDR3 coding sequence is TGTGCCACTCATCCCTGGAGCTCTGGAAACACCATATATTTT.

This chain connects TRBV3-1 (or the pseudogene TRBV3-2) to TRBJ1-2; the match to TRBD1 covers 7 bases. Per the germline V gene, CDR1 is LGHDT and CDR2 is YNNKEL (reference sequence). The CDR3 runs 18 residues. The junction had 18 bases not matched to a gene; V was cut back by 4 bases and J by 4 bases. DNA for the CDR3: TGTGCCAGCAGCCCGACCCCAGGAGGGGGCTGGGTAATCTATGGCTACACCTTC. Translated: CASSPTPGGGWVIYGYTF.

V and J are TRBV5-1 and TRBJ2-2; tentative D call: TRBD1 (5 bases). The CDR3 spans 17 residues. The V gene's germline CDR1 is SGHRS and CDR2 YFSETQ. V was clipped by 0 bases and J by 1 base, with 13 bases between them. The CDR3 loop is CASSLAAGSGNTGELFF. DNA of the CDR3: TGCGCCAGCAGCTTGGCGGCAGGGTCAGGGAACACCGGGGAGCTGTTTTTT.

The table lists this clone with a count of one. The chain uses TRBV27 and TRBJ2-1; D gene ambiguous. The germline V and J ends were trimmed by 2 bases and 5 bases, with 7 bases remaining between them. Germline CDR1 MNHEY, CDR2 SMNVEV (reference sequence). This CDR3 has 13 residues. As DNA, the CDR3 is TGTGCCAGCAGTTTAAGCCAGGACAATGAGCAGTTCTTC. Protein product: CASSLSQDNEQFF.

This clone was found once. The chain uses TRBV28 and TRBJ2-1; 9 positions match TRBD1. The CDR3 covers 17 residues. The ends lost 5 bases at V and 7 bases at J; junction bases unmatched: 15. Germline CDR1 is MDHEN and CDR2 is SYDVKM. CDR3 sequence: CASSRDRVYWTRNEQFF. As DNA, the CDR3 is TGTGCCAGCAGTAGGGACAGGGTATATTGGACTAGGAATGAGCAGTTCTTC.

The genes are TRBV5-6 and TRBJ2-1; D call uncertain. Germline V CDR1 and CDR2: SGHDT, YYEEEE. The CDR3 is 13 residues long. V lost 1 base and J 2 bases, leaving 4 bases between the germline ends. The CDR3 DNA reads as TGTGCCAGCAGCTTGCCGGCCTACAATGAGCAGTTCTTC. Protein product: CASSLPAYNEQFF.

J is TRBJ2-3 and V is TRBV2, with D maybe TRBD2 (5 bases). CDR1 is SNHLY and CDR2 is FYNNEI in the germline V gene. Trimming took 7 bases from V and 4 from J, leaving 12 bases between them. The CDR3 has 13 residues. The CDR3 protein is CASNEGVPDTQYF. The CDR3 nucleotides are TGTGCCAGCAACGAGGGCGTCCCAGATACGCAGTATTTT. Together with reference TRBV2 and TRBJ2-3, the CDR3 gives the full variable domain: EPEVTQTPSHQVTQMGQEVILRCVPISNHLYFYWYRQILGQKVEFLVSFYNNEISEKSEIFDDQFSVERPDGSNFTLKIRSTKLEDSAMYFCASNEGVPDTQYFGPGTRLTVL.

This clone was observed a single time. The rearrangement joins TRBV7-3 to TRBJ2-1; D is undetermined. Trimming left V 5 bases short and J 0 bases short, with 11 bases between. Per germline, CDR1 SGHTA and CDR2 FQGTGA. This CDR3 comprises 15 residues. The CDR3 DNA reads TGTGCCAGCAGCCCCATAGCTAGCTCCTACAATGAGCAGTTCTTC. Amino acids: CASSPIASSYNEQFF.

The gene calls are TRBV28 and TRBJ2-7; D may be TRBD2 (6 bases). Looked up from germline, CDR1 is MDHEN and CDR2 is SYDVKM. CDR3 size: 12 residues. V was cut by 5 bases and J by 4 bases, with 9 bases left in between. The CDR3 loop is CASSRGLYEQYV. The CDR3, as DNA: TGTGCCAGCAGTAGGGGACTTTACGAGCAGTACGTC.

This chain uses TRBV6-4 with TRBJ2-1; TRBD2 matches at 9 bases. The CDR3 loop spans 14 amino acids. In germline, CDR1 is MRHNA, CDR2 SNTAGT. Trimming took 4 bases from V and 9 from J; bases not matched to a gene: 7. CDR3 sequence: CASSAPTSGSEQFF. CDR3 bases: TGTGCCAGCAGTGCCCCGACTAGCGGAAGTGAGCAGTTCTTC.

This chain's CDR3 is CASSSGVDTEAFF. The CDR3 nucleotides are TGTGCCAGCAGCAGCGGGGTCGACACTGAAGCTTTCTTT. V and J are TRBV6-5 and TRBJ1-1, with D unclear. The CDR3 loop spans 13 amino acids. CDR1 is MNHEY, CDR2 SVGAGI, per germline. Trimming took 6 bases from V and 3 from J, leaving 11 bases between them.

The chain joins TRBV19 to TRBJ1-5; the match to TRBD1 covers 8 bases. The length of the CDR3 is 15 residues. V lost 4 bases, J lost 3 bases, and 5 bases stayed unmatched. CDR1 is LNHDA and CDR2 is SQIVND in the germline V gene (reference sequence). The CDR3 loop reads CASSKDRAFNQPQHF. The CDR3 coding sequence is TGTGCCAGTAGTAAGGACAGGGCATTCAATCAGCCCCAGCATTTT.

V is TRBV7-8 and J is TRBJ1-5; a weak D match, TRBD1 (5 bases). V shed 7 bases and J shed 3 bases, with 16 bases lying between them. The CDR3 is 15 residues long. CDR1 is SGHVS and CDR2 is FQNEAQ in the germline V gene. The CDR3 DNA reads as TGTGCCAGCAACCCTGGACACGACCTCAATCAGCCCCAGCATTTT. It codes for CASNPGHDLNQPQHF.